A single sample is the source of the 10 T cell receptor beta chains below, sequenced in a study of blood T cell repertoires in COVID-19. The assay was immunoSEQ multiplex PCR, and TCRdb's table has in-frame clones only and misses some. The table has over 400,000 clones, approximately 90% seen once. The specimen sequenced was peripheral blood. The receptors come from a woman between 25 and 40 years old with active or convalescent COVID-19.

V usage is TRBV27 and J usage is TRBJ2-1; D gene uncertain. This CDR3 comprises 13 residues. V dropped 3 bases and J dropped 2 bases, with 5 bases sitting between them. Looked up from germline, CDR1 is MNHEY and CDR2 is SMNVEV (reference sequence). CDR3 amino acids: CASSLVAYNEQFF. The CDR3 nucleotides read TGTGCCAGCAGTTTGGTAGCCTACAATGAGCAGTTCTTC.

J is TRBJ2-7 and V is TRBV19, with TRBD2 identical over 10 bases. CDR3 length equals 15 residues. V gave up 6 bases and J gave up 6 bases; unmatched junction bases: 11. Germline assignment: CDR1 LNHDA and CDR2 SQIVND (reference sequence). CDR3 sequence reads: CASRGLAGVSGEQYF. CDR3 nucleotide sequence: TGTGCCAGTAGAGGGCTAGCGGGAGTCTCTGGCGAGCAGTACTTC.

V and J are TRBV7-9 and TRBJ2-3, with 10 bases matching TRBD2. This CDR3 comprises 19 residues. With 5 bases clipped from V and 7 bases from J, the junction kept 21 bases outside the gene matches. CDR1 and CDR2 (germline): SEHNR, FQNEAQ (reference sequence). The CDR3 protein is CASSPIAEPSGGNSYTQYF. CDR3 nucleotides: TGTGCCAGCAGCCCCATAGCGGAGCCTAGCGGGGGCAATTCTTATACGCAGTATTTT.

This sequence joins TRBV15 and TRBJ1-1; D is perhaps TRBD1 (6 bases). The CDR3 sequence is 14 residues long. Between the trimmed V and J ends, which lost 3 bases and 0 bases, there was a span of 8 bases. CDR1 is LNHNV and CDR2 is YYDKDF in the germline V gene (reference sequence). The CDR3 DNA reads as TGTGCCACCAGCAGGGGACACTTGAACACTGAAGCTTTCTTT. Translation: CATSRGHLNTEAFF. Full variable domain (rest looked up from reference TRBV15 and TRBJ1-1): DAMVIQNPRYQVTQFGKPVTLSCSQTLNHNVMYWYQQKSSQAPKLLFHYYDKDFNNEADTPDNFQSRRPNTSFCFLDIRSPGLGDTAMYLCATSRGHLNTEAFFGQGTRLTVV.

The sample holds a few counts of this clone. V is TRBV5-6 and J is TRBJ1-6; TRBD1 matches at 10 bases. The CDR3 covers 14 residues. V was clipped by 6 bases and J by 10 bases; unmatched bases: 7. Germline V CDR1 and CDR2: SGHDT, YYEEEE. CDR3 protein: CASTPGQGDSPLHF. CDR3 nucleotide sequence: TGTGCCAGCACCCCAGGACAGGGGGACTCACCCCTCCACTTT.

J is TRBJ2-2 and V is TRBV19; 7 positions match TRBD2. V lost 5 bases to trimming and J lost 4 bases; unmatched junction nucleotides: 13. From germline, CDR1 is LNHDA and CDR2 SQIVND (reference sequence). The CDR3 runs to 17 residues. In nucleotides, the CDR3 is TGTGCCAGTAGTGCCGACGGAGCGGGGATTGTCACCGGGGAGCTGTTTTTT. The encoded protein is CASSADGAGIVTGELFF. Full variable domain (remainder filled in from reference TRBV19 and TRBJ2-2): DGGITQSPKYLFRKEGQNVTLSCEQNLNHDAMYWYRQDPGQGLRLIYYSQIVNDFQKGDIAEGYSVSREKKESFPLTVTSAQKNPTAFYLCASSADGAGIVTGELFFGEGSRLTVL.

This clone appeared a few times. The chain combines TRBV27 with TRBJ2-7; 7 nucleotides agree with TRBD2. The CDR3 consists of 12 residues. Germline values: CDR1 MNHEY, CDR2 SMNVEV (reference sequence). The junction had 8 bases not matched to a gene; V was cut back by 9 bases and J by 6 bases. The CDR3 DNA is TGTGCCAGTAGGGAGGGTCTGGGCGAGCAGTACTTC. Residues: CASREGLGEQYF.

CDR3 bases: TGTGCCAGCAGCTTAGAAGGCGGCGGCAACCAAGAGACCCAGTACTTC. It specifies CASSLEGGGNQETQYF. This chain uses TRBV7-9 with TRBJ2-5; D uncertain. With 1 base removed from V and 0 bases from J, the gap between germline ends came to 12 bases. The CDR3 totals 16 residues. Germline V gene sequence: CDR1 SEHNR, CDR2 FQNEAQ (reference sequence).

The gene calls are TRBV2 and TRBJ2-1, with a tentative D call TRBD1 (6 bases). This CDR3 has 16 residues. V was cut by 6 bases and J by 2 bases, with 17 bases left in between. Germline V gives CDR1 SNHLY, CDR2 FYNNEI. CDR3 residues: CASRSRGGLTYNEQFF. The CDR3 DNA follows: TGTGCCAGCAGGTCGCGAGGGGGATTAACCTACAATGAGCAGTTCTTC.

The J gene is TRBJ1-1, the V gene TRBV3-1 (or the pseudogene TRBV3-2), with a tentative D call TRBD1 (5 bases). Trimming pared 2 bases from V and 1 base from J, leaving 8 bases between. Germline values: CDR1 LGHDT, CDR2 YNNKEL (reference sequence). CDR3 size: 14 residues. The CDR3 loop is CASSQTTANTEAFF. In DNA form, the CDR3 reads TGTGCCAGCAGCCAAACGACAGCGAACACTGAAGCTTTCTTT.